These 24 T cell receptor beta chains originate from one sample sequenced in a study of shared clonotypes between healthy human individuals. Generated by immunoSEQ multiplex PCR, the TCRdb table keeps only in-frame clones and is missing some. The data contain about 1.5 million clones, around 97% of them singletons. The sequencing input was naive CD4+ T cells sorted from blood. Described subset: CD45RA+ positively selected. These receptors came from a man younger than 45 in good health.

V and J are TRBV5-1 and TRBJ2-1; 7 bases match TRBD1. The germline V gene encodes CDR1 SGHRS and CDR2 YFSETQ. This CDR3 spans 14 amino acids. V trimming: 6 bases; J trimming: 7 bases; junction bases outside the gene matches: 10. The CDR3 region is CASTHRGGVNEQFF. The CDR3 nucleotides read TGCGCCAGCACCCACAGGGGTGGGGTAAATGAGCAGTTCTTC. Full variable domain (remainder filled in from reference TRBV5-1 and TRBJ2-1): KAGVTQTPRYLIKTRGQQVTLSCSPISGHRSVSWYQQTPGQGLQFLFEYFSETQRNKGNFPGRFSGRQFSNSRSEMNVSTLELGDSALYLCASTHRGGVNEQFFGPGTRLTVL.

This chain connects TRBV18 to TRBJ2-1; TRBD2 matches at 10 bases. The trim removed 2 bases at V and 10 bases at J, leaving 8 bases unmatched. This CDR3 is 15 amino acids long. Germline V gives CDR1 KGHSH, CDR2 LQKENI. This CDR3 reads CASSPLAGGKGEQFF. CDR3 nucleotides: TGTGCCAGCTCACCATTAGCGGGAGGAAAAGGGGAGCAGTTCTTC.

This clone was counted a single time. The V call is TRBV23-1, the J call TRBJ2-2, with D tentatively TRBD1 or TRBD2 (5 bases each). Being an ORF, TRBV23-1 has a function that is uncertain. The V gene lost 0 bases and the J gene lost 6 bases, with 23 bases spanning the gap. The CDR3 is 19 amino acids. The CDR3 loop is CASSQSPRGANLSAGELFF. CDR3 in DNA: TGCGCCAGCAGTCAATCGCCAAGAGGGGCTAATCTTAGCGCCGGGGAGCTGTTTTTT.

This clone showed up just once. Other nucleotide sequences from this sample produce the same CDR3. The CDR3 region is CASSLSSGRNIQYF. The CDR3 DNA is TGTGCCAGCAGTTTATCCTCTGGCAGAAACATTCAGTACTTC. The chain carries TRBV28 and TRBJ2-4; D remains ambiguous. The CDR3 consists of 14 residues. CDR1 and CDR2 (germline): MDHEN, SYDVKM. Trimming left V 1 base short and J 6 bases short, with 10 bases between.

In the case of this clone: This same CDR3 is encoded by further DNA sequences in the sample. The genes are TRBV10-1 and TRBJ2-2; no definite D call. V was pared by 2 bases and J by 1 base, with 5 bases between. The CDR3 contains 14 residues. Germline V CDR1 and CDR2: WNHNN, SYGVQD (reference sequence). Here the CDR3 reads CASSERQNTGELFF. The DNA for the CDR3 is TGCGCCAGCAGTGAGAGGCAGAACACCGGGGAGCTGTTTTTT.

CDR3 DNA sequence: TGTGCCAGCAGCGGACGGACGGCGAGGGGGCAGCCCCAGCATTTT. Translated: CASSGRTARGQPQHF. V and J are TRBV9 and TRBJ1-5, with D perhaps TRBD1 (6 bases). The germline CDR1 and CDR2 sequences are SGDLS and YYNGEE. V lost 3 bases and J lost 7, with 17 bases in between. The length of the CDR3 is 15 residues.

CDR3 amino acids: CSVEVTAETSGSPTAGNTDTQYF. For the CDR3, the DNA is TGCAGCGTTGAAGTTACGGCAGAGACTAGCGGGAGTCCCACCGCGGGGAACACAGATACGCAGTATTTT. The chain combines TRBV29-1 with TRBJ2-3, with TRBD2 matching over 12 bases. The CDR3 loop spans 23 amino acids. Germline V gives CDR1 SQVTM, CDR2 ANQGSEA. V shed 1 base, J shed 2 bases, and the junction held 25 bases outside the gene matches.

The gene calls are TRBV6-5 and TRBJ1-2, with 7 nucleotides matching TRBD1. Per germline, CDR1 MNHEY and CDR2 SVGAGI. The junction had 12 bases not matched to a gene; V was cut back by 6 bases and J by 5 bases. The CDR3 covers 15 residues. This chain's CDR3 is CASSLSGQGVYGYTF. CDR3 in DNA: TGTGCCAGCAGCCTGTCGGGGCAGGGGGTTTATGGCTACACCTTC.

This chain uses TRBV27 with TRBJ2-5; D is unclear. This CDR3 has 15 amino acids. Germline loops: CDR1 MNHEY, CDR2 SMNVEV (reference sequence). Deletions cut 0 bases from V and 1 base from J, with 9 bases between. The CDR3 reads CASSLSWQFQETQYF. For the CDR3, the DNA is TGTGCCAGCAGTTTATCTTGGCAGTTCCAAGAGACCCAGTACTTC.

V usage is TRBV7-8 and J usage is TRBJ2-1; D ambiguous. The CDR3 has 15 residues. CDR1 is SGHVS, CDR2 FQNEAQ, per germline. Trimming stripped 3 bases from V and 8 bases from J, with 17 bases between. In DNA, the CDR3 is TGTGCCAGCAGCTTCAAGGATCCCGTTCGGGATGAGCAGTTCTTC. This translates into CASSFKDPVRDEQFF.

This chain joins TRBV18 and TRBJ1-1, with D tentatively TRBD1 (5 bases). Trimming stripped 6 bases from V and 5 bases from J, with 16 bases between. The CDR3 loop spans 14 amino acids. CDR1 is KGHSH and CDR2 is LQKENI in the germline V gene. CDR3 in DNA: TGTGCCAGCTCCCCCTGGGGGAGGAGGACTGAAGCTTTCTTT. Its translation: CASSPWGRRTEAFF.

The chain recombines TRBV5-5 with TRBJ2-3; unclear D gene. CDR3 length equals 16 residues. V was clipped by 4 bases and J by 0 bases, with 15 bases between them. Germline lookup yields CDR1 SGHKS and CDR2 YYEKEE (reference sequence). For the CDR3, the DNA is TGTGCCAGCAGCGGGGAAAGAAGGGTTAGCACAGATACGCAGTATTTT. Its translation is CASSGERRVSTDTQYF.

This chain joins TRBV5-4 and TRBJ2-5; perhaps TRBD2 as D (5 bases). The V and J ends lost 0 bases and 3 bases respectively, with 6 bases between them. This CDR3 spans 13 amino acids. Per the germline V gene, CDR1 is SGHNT and CDR2 is YYREEE (reference sequence). This CDR3 reads CASSLEAEETQYF. DNA for the CDR3: TGTGCCAGCAGCTTGGAAGCGGAAGAGACCCAGTACTTC.

The V call is TRBV10-1, the J call TRBJ2-1; 7 bases align to TRBD2. Germline V lookup: CDR1 WNHNN, CDR2 SYGVQD (reference sequence). There are 14 residues in the CDR3. V gave up 3 bases and J gave up 9 bases; unmatched junction bases: 8. CDR3 protein: CASSDQGGFGEQFF. CDR3 bases: TGCGCCAGCAGTGATCAGGGAGGGTTTGGTGAGCAGTTCTTC.

V gene TRBV2 combines with J gene TRBJ2-2; D possibly uses TRBD1 or TRBD2 (5 bases each). This CDR3 has 16 residues. V was clipped by 10 bases and J by 2 bases, with 20 bases between them. Germline V gene sequence: CDR1 SNHLY, CDR2 FYNNEI. The CDR3 reads CATHGPGPTNTGELFF. Written as DNA, the CDR3 is TGTGCCACCCACGGTCCGGGGCCGACTAACACCGGGGAGCTGTTTTTT.

The genes are TRBV2 and TRBJ1-1; D unresolved. The CDR3 has 15 amino acids. V was pared by 3 bases and J by 0 bases, with 11 bases between. The germline gives CDR1 SNHLY, CDR2 FYNNEI. The DNA of the CDR3 is TGTGCCAGCAGTGATCCGGGCCCATTGAACACTGAAGCTTTCTTT. Translating gives CASSDPGPLNTEAFF.

The chain joins TRBV10-3 to TRBJ2-7; 11 bases map to TRBD2. V lost 1 base to trimming and J lost 5 bases; unmatched junction nucleotides: 10. Germline V CDR1 and CDR2: ENHRY, SYGVKD. The CDR3 consists of 17 residues. This CDR3 reads CAISELGLAETFNEQYF. In DNA form, the CDR3 reads TGTGCCATCAGTGAGTTGGGACTAGCGGAGACGTTCAACGAGCAGTACTTC.

The chain is built from TRBV5-4 and TRBJ2-3, with a weak D call TRBD1 (5 bases). This CDR3 region has 13 residues. V gave up 7 bases and J gave up 3 bases, with 12 bases separating them. The germline CDR1 and CDR2 sequences are SGHNT and YYREEE (reference sequence). CDR3 sequence: CASARDSTDTQYF. The CDR3 DNA follows: TGTGCCAGCGCCCGCGACAGTACAGATACGCAGTATTTT.

This chain links TRBV11-2 with TRBJ2-7; a weak D match, TRBD2 (5 bases). With 1 base removed from V and 7 bases from J, the gap between germline ends came to 17 bases. The CDR3 covers 15 residues. The germline V gene has CDR1 SGHAT and CDR2 FQNNGV. CDR3 coding DNA: TGTGCCAGCAGCTTAGCGGGATACCCCCGTCGAGAGCAGTACTTC. This codes for CASSLAGYPRREQYF.

V gene TRBV5-1 combines with J gene TRBJ2-7; a weak D match, TRBD2 (6 bases). Looked up from germline, CDR1 is SGHRS and CDR2 is YFSETQ. Trimming pared 0 bases from V and 0 bases from J, leaving 10 bases between. CDR3 size: 15 residues. CDR3 nucleotide sequence: TGCGCCAGCAGCTTGGCCCCGGGGGACTCCTACGAGCAGTACTTC. Residues: CASSLAPGDSYEQYF.

The chain recombines TRBV18 with TRBJ1-4; 10 bases map to TRBD1. This CDR3 spans 18 amino acids. The ends lost 3 bases at V and 0 bases at J; junction bases unmatched: 7. Per the germline V gene, CDR1 is KGHSH and CDR2 is LQKENI. CDR3 bases: TGTGCCAGCTCACCCCTCCGGACAGGGGGTGCAACTAATGAAAAACTGTTTTTT. Protein product: CASSPLRTGGATNEKLFF.

The V call is TRBV7-8, the J call TRBJ2-7; the D gene is possibly TRBD1 (6 bases). The CDR3 runs to 14 residues. With 3 bases removed from V and 4 bases from J, the gap between germline ends came to 13 bases. Germline V lookup: CDR1 SGHVS, CDR2 FQNEAQ. The DNA for the CDR3 is TGTGCCAGCAGCTTTACAGGGAATGAATACGAGCAGTACTTC. Translated, it gives CASSFTGNEYEQYF.

For this clone: This sample includes further DNA sequences coding for the same CDR3. This rearrangement joins TRBV6-5 to TRBJ1-1; D not resolved. The CDR3 runs 13 residues. Trimming removed 2 bases at V and 2 bases at J, with 6 bases between. Germline V CDR1 and CDR2: MNHEY, SVGAGI. As DNA, the CDR3 is TGTGCCAGCAGTTACGGCCGAAACACTGAAGCTTTCTTT. This sequence encodes CASSYGRNTEAFF.

This clone was counted a single time. The chain combines TRBV5-6 with TRBJ2-2; 13 bases map to TRBD2. This CDR3 region has 18 residues. V was pared by 5 bases and J by 4 bases, with 11 bases of the junction left unmatched. CDR1 and CDR2 (germline): SGHDT, YYEEEE. The CDR3 coding sequence is TGTGCCAGCAGATACGGACTAGCGGGAGTCCCAGGCACCGGGGAGCTGTTTTTT. It specifies CASRYGLAGVPGTGELFF.